These 14 T cell receptor beta chains share one sample of origin, sequenced in a study of cytomegalovirus exposure and HLA in healthy donors. Here immunoSEQ multiplex PCR was the method, and the copy in TCRdb shows in-frame clones only, minus some. The repertoire includes 130,000 to 150,000 clones, roughly four fifths of them detected once, and over 1.1% sits in the top ten. The specimen was PBMCs. These receptors came from a woman in her thirties in good health and CMV-seronegative.

The chain uses TRBV27 and TRBJ1-4; maybe TRBD1 (6 bases). From germline, CDR1 is MNHEY and CDR2 SMNVEV (reference sequence). This CDR3 spans 15 amino acids. V dropped 4 bases and J dropped 2 bases, with 11 bases sitting between them. CDR3 DNA sequence: TGTGCCAGCAGTTCAACAGGGTTTACTAATGAAAAACTGTTTTTT. Its protein product is CASSSTGFTNEKLFF.

The chain combines TRBV6-5 with TRBJ2-1; possibly TRBD1 for D (6 bases). Per germline, CDR1 MNHEY and CDR2 SVGAGI. This CDR3 is 16 amino acids long. Trimming removed 1 base from V and 2 bases from J, with 12 bases in between. CDR3 sequence (DNA): TGTGCCAGCAGTTACTTCAGGGGTGGCCCCTACAATGAGCAGTTCTTC. Its translation: CASSYFRGGPYNEQFF.

This clone was seen a single time. This chain connects TRBV11-1 to TRBJ2-3, with 7 bases identical to TRBD1. The CDR3 runs to 13 residues. Germline CDR1 SGHAT, CDR2 FQDESV (reference sequence). The ends lost 9 bases at V and 4 bases at J; junction bases unmatched: 7. CDR3 residues: CASAGTAPDTQYF. The DNA for the CDR3 is TGTGCCAGTGCCGGGACAGCTCCAGATACGCAGTATTTT. The full variable domain, its missing parts supplied by reference TRBV11-1 and TRBJ2-3, is EAEVAQSPRYKITEKSQAVAFWCDPISGHATLYWYRQILGQGPELLVQFQDESVVDDSQLPKDRFSAERLKGVDSTLKIQPAELGDSAMYLCASAGTAPDTQYFGPGTRLTVL.

This sequence joins TRBV5-6 and TRBJ2-3; TRBD1 aligns across 7 bases. The germline V gene encodes CDR1 SGHDT and CDR2 YYEEEE. V lost 3 bases, J lost 6 bases, and 13 bases stayed unmatched. The CDR3 covers 16 residues. The CDR3 sequence is CASSSTAGGFADTQYF. For the CDR3, the DNA is TGTGCCAGCAGCTCGACGGCAGGGGGTTTTGCGGATACGCAGTATTTT.

The chain combines TRBV7-9 with TRBJ2-7; a weak D match, TRBD1 (6 bases). This CDR3 is built from 15 residues. V shed 1 base and J shed 2 bases, with 12 bases lying between them. Germline values: CDR1 SEHNR, CDR2 FQNEAQ (reference sequence). The CDR3 reads CASSLGSGVAYEQYF. CDR3 bases: TGTGCCAGCAGCTTAGGATCAGGGGTGGCCTACGAGCAGTACTTC.

The chain couples TRBV18 to TRBJ2-3; 7 bases map to TRBD2. The CDR3 runs 17 residues. Germline V gene lookup returns CDR1 KGHSH and CDR2 LQKENI. V shed 2 bases, J shed 2 bases, and the junction held 10 bases outside the gene matches. CDR3 sequence (DNA): TGTGCCAGCTCACCATCCGTCAGCGGGGTGAACACAGATACGCAGTATTTT. Protein sequence: CASSPSVSGVNTDTQYF.

This clone was detected only once. The chain recombines TRBV6-4 with TRBJ1-2; 10 bases match TRBD1. In germline, CDR1 is MRHNA, CDR2 SNTAGT. V was clipped by 3 bases and J by 3 bases; unmatched bases: 4. CDR3 length equals 15 residues. As DNA, the CDR3 is TGTGCCAGCAGTGAAGGACAGGGGGATTACTATGGCTACACCTTC. It codes for CASSEGQGDYYGYTF.

The gene calls are TRBV7-3 and TRBJ2-3; no clear D. The length of the CDR3 is 15 residues. The germline CDR1 and CDR2 sequences are SGHTA and FQGTGA. V was cut by 5 bases and J by 0 bases, with 12 bases left in between. The CDR3 reads CASSPRTTSTDTQYF. CDR3 DNA: TGTGCCAGCAGCCCAAGAACGACTAGCACAGATACGCAGTATTTT. Complete variable domain (other parts from reference TRBV7-3 and TRBJ2-3): GAGVSQTPSNKVTEKGKYVELRCDPISGHTALYWYRQSLGQGPEFLIYFQGTGAADDSGLPNDRFFAVRPEGSVSTLKIQRTERGDSAVYLCASSPRTTSTDTQYFGPGTRLTVL.

The V gene is TRBV19, the J gene TRBJ1-6; 9 bases line up with TRBD1. The trim removed 4 bases at V and 6 bases at J, leaving 16 bases unmatched. Germline V gives CDR1 LNHDA, CDR2 SQIVND (reference sequence). The CDR3 consists of 19 residues. CDR3 in DNA: TGTGCCAGTAGTACAACTGAAACAGGGGGCAACTATAGTAATTCACCCCTCCACTTT. This gives the protein CASSTTETGGNYSNSPLHF.

The gene calls are TRBV7-8 and TRBJ2-7; TRBD1 agrees at 7 bases. Germline V CDR1 and CDR2: SGHVS, FQNEAQ. V was clipped by 5 bases and J by 7 bases; unmatched bases: 17. The CDR3 totals 16 residues. The CDR3 sequence is CASSIRTGGNSGEQYF. The DNA of the CDR3 is TGTGCCAGCAGCATTAGGACAGGTGGTAATTCGGGGGAGCAGTACTTC.

This clone has only a few counts. V is TRBV28 and J is TRBJ2-2; D is ambiguous. The CDR3 extends over 13 amino acids. V lost 8 bases, J lost 1 base, and 8 bases lay in between. Per the germline V gene, CDR1 is MDHEN and CDR2 is SYDVKM. CDR3 in amino acids: CASYIQNTGELFF. In nucleotides, the CDR3 is TGTGCCAGCTACATACAGAACACCGGGGAGCTGTTTTTT. Using reference TRBV28 and TRBJ2-2 for the parts outside the CDR3, the full variable domain is DVKVTQSSRYLVKRTGEKVFLECVQDMDHENMFWYRQDPGLGLRLIYFSYDVKMKEKGDIPEGYSVSREKKERFSLILESASTNQTSMYLCASYIQNTGELFFGEGSRLTVL.

This chain links TRBV11-2 with TRBJ2-2; D is possibly TRBD2 (7 bases). Germline CDR1 SGHAT, CDR2 FQNNGV. V was clipped by 3 bases and J by 7 bases, with 15 bases between them. This CDR3 spans 15 amino acids. The CDR3 spells CASSFLGGGNGELFF. In DNA, the CDR3 is TGTGCCAGCAGCTTTTTGGGAGGGGGTAACGGGGAGCTGTTTTTT.

The chain couples TRBV9 to TRBJ1-2; maybe TRBD1 (6 bases). V dropped 0 bases and J dropped 0 bases, with 12 bases sitting between them. This CDR3 is built from 16 residues. Per germline, CDR1 SGDLS and CDR2 YYNGEE. The CDR3 protein is CASSVGWDTTNYGYTF. CDR3 nucleotide sequence: TGTGCCAGCAGCGTAGGCTGGGACACGACTAACTATGGCTACACCTTC.

The chain has TRBV29-1 and TRBJ2-3; D might be TRBD2 (6 bases). V shed 4 bases and J shed 3 bases, with 14 bases lying between them. CDR3 length: 14 residues. Germline CDR1 and CDR2: SQVTM and ANQGSEA. The CDR3 DNA reads TGCAGCGTTGGGAGGGCTAGTGCAACAGATACGCAGTATTTT. Translation: CSVGRASATDTQYF.